A selection of T cell receptor beta chains follows, all from one sample in a study of T cells in Graves' hyperthyroidism and ophthalmopathy. TCRdb re-called the multiplex PCR reads through MiXCR, storing one row per CDR3 protein. This sample has under 350,000 distinct CDR3 sequences, with roughly 13% found just once. Input material: blood. The receptors stem from a woman in her 40s with Graves' hyperthyroidism. The conserved cysteine and the conserved F or W are not part of the CDR3 here. Fields, in order: CDR3 length, V gene, D gene, J gene, CDR3 protein. A D gene is named only where the DNA matches it firmly.

CDR3 length: 12; V gene: TRBV3-1; D gene: TRBD1; J gene: TRBJ2-7; CDR3 protein: ASSPWDRSYEQY
CDR3 length: 14; V gene: TRBV19; D gene: -; J gene: TRBJ2-5; CDR3 protein: ASSIELAGFQETQY
CDR3 length: 15; V gene: TRBV27; D gene: -; J gene: TRBJ2-7; CDR3 protein: ASSLSGGFPTGDEQY
CDR3 length: 15; V gene: TRBV7-9; D gene: TRBD1; J gene: TRBJ1-6; CDR3 protein: ASSLGGGQGDNSPLH
CDR3 length: 14; V gene: TRBV5-4; D gene: -; J gene: TRBJ1-2; CDR3 protein: ASSLAKSLDSHGYT
CDR3 length: 13; V gene: TRBV20-1; D gene: -; J gene: TRBJ1-6; CDR3 protein: SARVDINYNSPLH
CDR3 length: 15; V gene: TRBV2; D gene: TRBD1; J gene: TRBJ1-2; CDR3 protein: ASSGRRQGILNYGYT
CDR3 length: 12; V gene: TRBV20-1; D gene: -; J gene: TRBJ2-1; CDR3 protein: SASERGQINEQF
CDR3 length: 11; V gene: TRBV12-3/TRBV12-4; D gene: TRBD1; J gene: TRBJ1-1; CDR3 protein: ASSYQGDTEAF
CDR3 length: 13; V gene: TRBV14; D gene: -; J gene: TRBJ1-4; CDR3 protein: ASSQDLGRGEKLF
CDR3 length: 10; V gene: TRBV29-1; D gene: -; J gene: TRBJ1-1; CDR3 protein: SARVSNTEAF
CDR3 length: 11; V gene: TRBV5-6; D gene: -; J gene: TRBJ1-5; CDR3 protein: ASSPQGRQPQH
CDR3 length: 14; V gene: TRBV29-1; D gene: TRBD2; J gene: TRBJ2-2; CDR3 protein: SVVGLAGGFAGELF
CDR3 length: 13; V gene: TRBV5-1; D gene: TRBD1; J gene: TRBJ1-4; CDR3 protein: ASSNQGATNDKLF
CDR3 length: 13; V gene: TRBV14; D gene: -; J gene: TRBJ1-2; CDR3 protein: ASSATPTPRYGYT
CDR3 length: 9; V gene: TRBV29-1; D gene: -; J gene: TRBJ2-1; CDR3 protein: SVWGLNEQF
CDR3 length: 13; V gene: TRBV5-1; D gene: TRBD1; J gene: TRBJ2-7; CDR3 protein: ASSLDPGGIYEQY
CDR3 length: 15; V gene: TRBV6-1; D gene: TRBD2; J gene: TRBJ2-7; CDR3 protein: ASSSGTSGRAGSEQY
CDR3 length: 11; V gene: TRBV20-1; D gene: -; J gene: TRBJ1-5; CDR3 protein: SARVLGGQPQH
CDR3 length: 13; V gene: TRBV7-9; D gene: TRBD1; J gene: TRBJ1-5; CDR3 protein: ASSSGQGTSQPQH
CDR3 length: 13; V gene: TRBV13; D gene: TRBD1; J gene: TRBJ1-6; CDR3 protein: ASSDNRGWNSPLH
CDR3 length: 14; V gene: TRBV12-3/TRBV12-4; D gene: -; J gene: TRBJ1-1; CDR3 protein: ASSLGPGRINTEAF
CDR3 length: 13; V gene: TRBV5-1; D gene: TRBD1; J gene: TRBJ1-4; CDR3 protein: ASSLEGALNEKLF
CDR3 length: 11; V gene: TRBV2; D gene: TRBD2; J gene: TRBJ2-5; CDR3 protein: ASALAGEETQY
CDR3 length: 14; V gene: TRBV7-9; D gene: -; J gene: TRBJ2-5; CDR3 protein: ASSIDASLARQTQY
CDR3 length: 11; V gene: TRBV29-1; D gene: -; J gene: TRBJ2-1; CDR3 protein: SVDGTPHNEQF
CDR3 length: 12; V gene: TRBV18; D gene: -; J gene: TRBJ1-1; CDR3 protein: ASSPSQGPREAF
CDR3 length: 14; V gene: TRBV18; D gene: -; J gene: TRBJ2-1; CDR3 protein: ASSLTAGDGYNEQF
CDR3 length: 11; V gene: TRBV2; D gene: -; J gene: TRBJ2-1; CDR3 protein: ASSERVWNEQF
CDR3 length: 13; V gene: TRBV9; D gene: -; J gene: TRBJ1-1; CDR3 protein: ASSVEWGPGTEAF
CDR3 length: 10; V gene: TRBV24-1; D gene: -; J gene: TRBJ1-1; CDR3 protein: ATSDLDGEAF
CDR3 length: 12; V gene: TRBV12-5; D gene: -; J gene: TRBJ2-3; CDR3 protein: ASGSDGIGDTQY
CDR3 length: 14; V gene: TRBV11-2; D gene: TRBD2; J gene: TRBJ2-3; CDR3 protein: ASSPRGSGTTDTQY
CDR3 length: 12; V gene: TRBV20-1; D gene: -; J gene: TRBJ1-5; CDR3 protein: SARDIHSNQPQH
CDR3 length: 13; V gene: TRBV12-3/TRBV12-4; D gene: TRBD1; J gene: TRBJ2-7; CDR3 protein: ASSKPGQGAREQY
CDR3 length: 13; V gene: TRBV12-3/TRBV12-4; D gene: -; J gene: TRBJ2-3; CDR3 protein: ASTLGGQGTDTQY
CDR3 length: 12; V gene: TRBV6-1; D gene: -; J gene: TRBJ1-2; CDR3 protein: ASRRQETTYGYT
CDR3 length: 13; V gene: TRBV9; D gene: -; J gene: TRBJ2-5; CDR3 protein: ASSDKSTVQETQY
CDR3 length: 13; V gene: TRBV20-1; D gene: TRBD1; J gene: TRBJ1-3; CDR3 protein: SADQGANSGNTIY
CDR3 length: 12; V gene: TRBV27; D gene: -; J gene: TRBJ2-7; CDR3 protein: ASSSPGTSYEQY
CDR3 length: 10; V gene: TRBV29-1; D gene: -; J gene: TRBJ2-5; CDR3 protein: SVVGRQETQY
CDR3 length: 12; V gene: TRBV30; D gene: -; J gene: TRBJ2-7; CDR3 protein: ASSPGGTNYEQY
CDR3 length: 12; V gene: TRBV6-1; D gene: TRBD2; J gene: TRBJ2-7; CDR3 protein: ASSVGRGGYEQY
CDR3 length: 12; V gene: TRBV6-1; D gene: TRBD1; J gene: TRBJ1-4; CDR3 protein: ASRTGTGGEKLF
CDR3 length: 15; V gene: TRBV28; D gene: TRBD2; J gene: TRBJ2-1; CDR3 protein: ASSTSSGMGFYNEQF
CDR3 length: 12; V gene: TRBV6-1; D gene: -; J gene: TRBJ1-5; CDR3 protein: ASSEEGRYQPQH
CDR3 length: 11; V gene: TRBV5-8; D gene: -; J gene: TRBJ1-2; CDR3 protein: ASSWDLAYGYT
CDR3 length: 13; V gene: TRBV7-2; D gene: TRBD2; J gene: TRBJ2-3; CDR3 protein: ASSLADGRVGTQY
CDR3 length: 18; V gene: TRBV28; D gene: -; J gene: TRBJ1-4; CDR3 protein: ASSLLFSRVASGPGEKLF
CDR3 length: 12; V gene: TRBV20-1; D gene: TRBD2; J gene: TRBJ2-1; CDR3 protein: SAGGGERINEQF
CDR3 length: 11; V gene: TRBV2; D gene: -; J gene: TRBJ2-7; CDR3 protein: ASGWQAEGEQY
CDR3 length: 11; V gene: TRBV3-1; D gene: -; J gene: TRBJ2-7; CDR3 protein: ASSQATSLEQY
CDR3 length: 12; V gene: TRBV5-1; D gene: -; J gene: TRBJ2-3; CDR3 protein: ASSPFGFTDTQY